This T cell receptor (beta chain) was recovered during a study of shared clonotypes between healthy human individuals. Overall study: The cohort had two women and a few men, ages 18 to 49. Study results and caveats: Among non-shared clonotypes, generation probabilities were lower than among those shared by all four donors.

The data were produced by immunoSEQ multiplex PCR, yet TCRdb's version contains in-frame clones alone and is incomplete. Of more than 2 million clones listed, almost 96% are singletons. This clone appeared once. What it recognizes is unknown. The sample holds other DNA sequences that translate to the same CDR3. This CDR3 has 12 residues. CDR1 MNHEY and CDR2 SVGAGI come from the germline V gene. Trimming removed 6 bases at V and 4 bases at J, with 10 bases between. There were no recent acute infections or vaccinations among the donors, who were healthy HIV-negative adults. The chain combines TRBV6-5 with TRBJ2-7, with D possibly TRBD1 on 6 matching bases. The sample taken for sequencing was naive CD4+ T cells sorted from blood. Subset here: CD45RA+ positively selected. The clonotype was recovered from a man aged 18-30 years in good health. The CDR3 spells CASRTGTYEQYF. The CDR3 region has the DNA TGTGCCAGCAGAACAGGGACGTACGAGCAGTACTTC.